One sample yielded the 29 T cell receptor beta chains listed below, sequenced in a study of shared clonotypes between healthy human individuals. Generated by immunoSEQ multiplex PCR, the TCRdb table keeps only in-frame clones and is missing some. Here the sample spans 2 million to 2.5 million clones, almost 96% being singletons. What was sequenced was naive CD4+ T cells sorted from blood. Subset meaning: CD45RA+ positively selected. These receptors all stem from a man younger than 35 in good health.

The DNA for the CDR3 is TGCGCCAGCAGGAGGGGAGGGGACATAACCTACGAGCAGTACTTC. Protein: CASRRGGDITYEQYF. V gene TRBV5-1 combines with J gene TRBJ2-7; a possible D gene is TRBD2 (7 bases). V lost 5 bases and J 2 bases, leaving 17 bases between the germline ends. Germline V gene lookup returns CDR1 SGHRS and CDR2 YFSETQ. The CDR3 is made up of 15 amino acids.

The CDR3 loop reads CAGQQGHNSPLHF. CDR3 DNA sequence: TGTGCCGGACAACAGGGACATAATTCACCCCTCCACTTT. The chain has TRBV11-3 and TRBJ1-6, with D possibly TRBD1 on 6 matching bases. CDR3 size: 13 residues. Germline V gene lookup returns CDR1 SGHNT and CDR2 YENEEA. Trimming cost V 11 bases and J 5 bases, with 13 bases left between them.

The chain employs TRBV6-6 and TRBJ1-5, with D perhaps TRBD1 (5 bases). From germline, CDR1 is MNHNY and CDR2 SVGAGI (reference sequence). With 5 bases removed from V and 4 bases from J, the gap between germline ends came to 9 bases. The CDR3 sequence is 13 residues long. The CDR3 nucleotides read TGTGCCAGCAGTGGGGGAGAGAATCAGCCCCAGCATTTT. Protein sequence: CASSGGENQPQHF.

This rearrangement joins TRBV5-4 to TRBJ2-3; 10 nucleotides match TRBD2. V shed 0 bases, J shed 2 bases, and the junction held 12 bases outside the gene matches. Germline CDR1 is SGHNT and CDR2 is YYREEE (reference sequence). This CDR3 is 19 amino acids long. The CDR3 sequence is CASSLGGRLAGASTDTQYF. CDR3 sequence (DNA): TGTGCCAGCAGCTTGGGGGGGCGGCTAGCGGGAGCGTCCACAGATACGCAGTATTTT.

In this sample, this clone turned up once. This CDR3 is also generated by other DNA sequences in the sample. The V call is TRBV29-1, the J call TRBJ2-7, with TRBD1 identical over 9 bases. The junction had 5 bases not matched to a gene; V was cut back by 7 bases and J by 1 base. Germline CDR1 is SQVTM and CDR2 is ANQGSEA. The CDR3 is 13 amino acids. The CDR3 DNA reads as TGCAGCGCCGGGACAGGGTCTTCCTACGAGCAGTACTTC. Encoded protein: CSAGTGSSYEQYF.

This rearrangement joins TRBV5-6 to TRBJ2-7; D possibly corresponds to TRBD1 (7 bases). This CDR3 region has 14 residues. CDR1 and CDR2 from the germline V gene are SGHDT and YYEEEE. Trimming left V 3 bases short and J 3 bases short, with 13 bases between. The CDR3 nucleotides are TGTGCCAGCAGCTGGGCAGGGGGGCACTACGAGCAGTACTTC. Protein sequence: CASSWAGGHYEQYF.

The genes are TRBV10-1 and TRBJ2-7; perhaps TRBD1 as D (6 bases). Germline V CDR1 and CDR2: WNHNN, SYGVQD (reference sequence). The CDR3 spans 16 residues. V was clipped by 9 bases and J by 2 bases, with 23 bases between them. The chain's CDR3 is CARDSGFPRGAYEQYF. DNA for the CDR3: TGCGCCAGGGACAGCGGATTTCCACGCGGAGCCTACGAGCAGTACTTC.

A single count supports this clone. CDR3 coding DNA: TGTGCTAGTGGCTCCTCCCTCAAAAACATTCAGTACTTC. Its translation is CASGSSLKNIQYF. This chain joins TRBV12-5 and TRBJ2-4; D call uncertain. The length of the CDR3 is 13 residues. CDR1 is LGHNT and CDR2 is FRNRAP in the germline V gene. V was pared by 6 bases and J by 3 bases, with 9 bases between. Complete variable domain (other parts from reference TRBV12-5 and TRBJ2-4): DARVTQTPRHKVTEMGQEVTMRCQPILGHNTVFWYRQTMMQGLELLAYFRNRAPLDDSGMPKDRFSAEMPDATLATLKIQPSEPRDSAVYFCASGSSLKNIQYFGAGTRLSVL.

The rearrangement uses TRBV9 and TRBJ2-7; TRBD2 aligns across 12 bases. Unmatched junction bases numbered 5, after V lost 4 bases and J lost 3 bases. This CDR3 spans 15 amino acids. Germline lookup yields CDR1 SGDLS and CDR2 YYNGEE. CDR3 sequence: CASSRTSGGIYEQYF. In DNA, the CDR3 is TGTGCCAGCAGCAGAACTAGCGGGGGGATCTACGAGCAGTACTTC. Complete variable domain (other parts from reference TRBV9 and TRBJ2-7): DSGVTQTPKHLITATGQRVTLRCSPRSGDLSVYWYQQSLDQGLQFLIQYYNGEERAKGNILERFSAQQFPDLHSELNLSSLELGDSALYFCASSRTSGGIYEQYFGPGTRLTVT.

For this clone: This CDR3 is also generated by other DNA sequences in the sample. This chain uses TRBV6-5 with TRBJ1-5; no firm D call. V lost 4 bases to trimming and J lost 3 bases, with 4 bases between them. Germline CDR1 is MNHEY and CDR2 is SVGAGI. CDR3 length equals 12 residues. CDR3 coding DNA: TGTGCCAGCAGTTTCCCCAATCAGCCCCAGCATTTT. This encodes CASSFPNQPQHF.

The genes are TRBV6-6 and TRBJ1-3; D is undetermined. V lost 6 bases to trimming and J lost 0 bases, with 12 bases between them. CDR3 length equals 15 residues. Germline V gene sequence: CDR1 MNHNY, CDR2 SVGAGI (reference sequence). CDR3 nucleotide sequence: TGTGCCAGCAGACCACGCTCGGGCTCTGGAAACACCATATATTTT. It is translated as CASRPRSGSGNTIYF.

This clone showed up just once. The V call is TRBV5-1, the J call TRBJ1-1, with 7 bases lining up with TRBD1. Trimming removed 5 bases from V and 2 bases from J; junction bases left unmatched: 9. The CDR3 totals 15 residues. Looked up from germline, CDR1 is SGHRS and CDR2 is YFSETQ. CDR3 loop: CASSNRGQTNTEAFF. The CDR3, as DNA: TGCGCCAGCAGTAACCGGGGACAGACTAACACTGAAGCTTTCTTT.

V usage is TRBV4-1 and J usage is TRBJ1-5; 9 bases fit TRBD1. Germline assignment: CDR1 MGHRA and CDR2 YSYEKL. This CDR3 is built from 15 residues. J gave up 2 bases and V 4 bases, and 3 bases lay outside the gene matches. CDR3 DNA: TGCGCCAGCAGCCCCACAGGGGGCCGCAATCAGCCCCAGCATTTT. Amino acid sequence: CASSPTGGRNQPQHF.

The chain employs TRBV6-5 and TRBJ1-1, with 8 bases lining up with TRBD1. CDR3 length equals 14 residues. Germline lookup yields CDR1 MNHEY and CDR2 SVGAGI. V was pared by 6 bases and J by 3 bases, with 6 bases of the junction left unmatched. The CDR3 nucleotides are TGTGCCAGCAGCTTAGACAGGGGCTACACTGAAGCTTTCTTT. Translated, it gives CASSLDRGYTEAFF.

This clone was found once. V and J are TRBV20-1 and TRBJ2-7, with D uncertain. The CDR3 spans 10 residues. Per germline, CDR1 DFQATT and CDR2 SNEGSKA (reference sequence). Trimming took off 6 bases at V and 4 bases at J, with 7 bases between the two ends. CDR3 coding DNA: TGCAGTGCCCAATTTTACGAGCAGTACTTC. Its protein product is CSAQFYEQYF.

This clone was picked up a small number of times. The chain recombines TRBV6-1 with TRBJ2-1; D possibly corresponds to TRBD1 (6 bases). This CDR3 contains 15 residues. Between the trimmed V and J ends, which lost 8 bases and 0 bases, there was a span of 14 bases. From germline, CDR1 is MNHNS and CDR2 SASEGT. CDR3 loop: CASYLGQSSYNEQFF. CDR3 coding DNA: TGTGCCAGCTACTTAGGACAGAGCTCCTACAATGAGCAGTTCTTC.

This clone was seen a single time. The V and J genes are TRBV7-9 and TRBJ2-7; 13 bases match TRBD2. The CDR3 contains 15 residues. After removal of 5 bases from V and 6 bases from J, the junction contained 7 bases not matched to a gene. Germline lookup yields CDR1 SEHNR and CDR2 FQNEAQ (reference sequence). As DNA, the CDR3 is TGTGCCAGCAGCCAAGGACTAGCGGGGGTCGTCGAGCAGTACTTC. Translated, it gives CASSQGLAGVVEQYF.

The chain links TRBV27 to TRBJ2-7, with 9 positions matching TRBD1. CDR3 length: 16 residues. The V and J ends lost 0 bases and 2 bases, in that order; junction bases with no gene match: 5. Germline CDR1 is MNHEY and CDR2 is SMNVEV (reference sequence). The CDR3 sequence: CASSLSDRGIAYEQYF. The CDR3 DNA sequence: TGTGCCAGCAGTTTATCCGACAGGGGGATCGCCTACGAGCAGTACTTC.

Points on this clone: Other DNA sequences in this specimen translate into the identical CDR3. The genes are TRBV18 and TRBJ1-4; D ambiguous. Trimming cost V 2 bases and J 0 bases, with 4 bases left between them. The length of the CDR3 is 14 residues. Germline V gives CDR1 KGHSH, CDR2 LQKENI. CDR3: CASSPGATNEKLFF. CDR3 nucleotide sequence: TGTGCCAGCTCACCAGGTGCAACTAATGAAAAACTGTTTTTT.

This sequence joins TRBV7-2 and TRBJ2-2, with D tentatively TRBD2 (7 bases). This CDR3 region has 17 residues. Looked up from germline, CDR1 is SGHTA and CDR2 is FQGNSA. V dropped 3 bases and J dropped 2 bases, with 16 bases sitting between them. This CDR3 is CASSFPPGGRNTGELFF. The CDR3 DNA sequence: TGTGCCAGCAGCTTCCCCCCGGGGGGCCGAAACACCGGGGAGCTGTTTTTT.

As for this clone: This specimen includes other DNA sequences encoding the same CDR3. This sequence joins TRBV5-4 and TRBJ2-5, with D possibly TRBD1 on 6 matching bases. Germline V gene lookup returns CDR1 SGHNT and CDR2 YYREEE (reference sequence). The CDR3 runs to 13 residues. V dropped 4 bases and J dropped 2 bases, with 9 bases sitting between them. CDR3 sequence reads: CASSPDRQETQYF. The DNA of the CDR3 is TGTGCCAGCAGCCCAGACAGGCAAGAGACCCAGTACTTC.

The chain links TRBV18 to TRBJ2-2, with D unresolved. The CDR3 totals 15 residues. The V end was cut by 6 bases, the J end by 0 bases, with 11 bases between. The V gene's germline CDR1 is KGHSH and CDR2 LQKENI. CDR3 DNA sequence: TGTGCCAGCTCTCCCACACTGACGAACACCGGGGAGCTGTTTTTT. It specifies CASSPTLTNTGELFF. Together with reference TRBV18 and TRBJ2-2, the CDR3 gives the full variable domain: NAGVMQNPRHLVRRRGQEARLRCSPMKGHSHVYWYRQLPEEGLKFMVYLQKENIIDESGMPKERFSAEFPKEGPSILRIQQVVRGDSAAYFCASSPTLTNTGELFFGEGSRLTVL.

On this clone itself: Other nucleotide sequences in the sample specify the same CDR3. The chain links TRBV29-1 to TRBJ2-7, with 7 bases that match TRBD1. The V gene end was trimmed by 1 base and the J gene end by 5 bases; junction bases not matched to a gene: 5. The CDR3 is 13 residues long. Germline V CDR1 and CDR2: SQVTM, ANQGSEA. CDR3: CSVEGQGGHEQYF. For the CDR3, the DNA is TGCAGCGTTGAAGGACAGGGTGGGCACGAGCAGTACTTC.

This chain connects TRBV2 to TRBJ2-1; no clear D. Germline V gene sequence: CDR1 SNHLY, CDR2 FYNNEI. Trimming stripped 8 bases from V and 3 bases from J, with 5 bases between. This CDR3 is 11 amino acids long. The CDR3 region is CASFFYNEQFF. CDR3 sequence (DNA): TGTGCCAGCTTTTTCTACAATGAGCAGTTCTTC.

The chain uses TRBV9 and TRBJ2-7; D is ambiguous. CDR3 size: 15 residues. Germline V gives CDR1 SGDLS, CDR2 YYNGEE. V shed 0 bases and J shed 0 bases, with 10 bases lying between them. CDR3 protein: CASSVASQASYEQYF. Written as DNA, the CDR3 is TGTGCCAGCAGCGTAGCTTCCCAGGCCTCCTACGAGCAGTACTTC.

CDR3 sequence reads: CASSLGGTGVEKLFF. The CDR3 DNA sequence: TGTGCCAGCAGCTTGGGAGGGACAGGGGTCGAAAAACTGTTTTTT. J is TRBJ1-4 and V is TRBV5-6, with TRBD1 matching over 10 bases. V lost 0 bases, J lost 8 bases, and 4 bases stayed unmatched. Germline loops: CDR1 SGHDT, CDR2 YYEEEE. This CDR3 has 15 amino acids.

The chain joins TRBV5-5 to TRBJ2-3; D gene unclear. V was clipped by 2 bases and J by 0 bases, with 1 base between them. The CDR3 totals 12 residues. Germline lookup yields CDR1 SGHKS and CDR2 YYEKEE (reference sequence). The CDR3 reads CASSFSTDTQYF. The CDR3 bases are TGTGCCAGCAGCTTTAGCACAGATACGCAGTATTTT.

This sequence joins TRBV5-6 and TRBJ1-6, with D unresolved. V was pared by 4 bases and J by 10 bases, with 21 bases between. The CDR3 spans 16 residues. The germline V gene encodes CDR1 SGHDT and CDR2 YYEEEE. CDR3 amino acids: CASSPPPPGRESPLHF. The CDR3 DNA is TGTGCCAGCAGCCCCCCTCCGCCAGGACGGGAATCACCCCTCCACTTT. The full variable domain, rest sourced from reference TRBV5-6 and TRBJ1-6, is DAGVTQSPTHLIKTRGQQVTLRCSPKSGHDTVSWYQQALGQGPQFIFQYYEEEERQRGNFPDRFSGHQFPNYSSELNVNALLLGDSALYLCASSPPPPGRESPLHFGNGTRLTVT.

The chain is built from TRBV21-1 and TRBJ1-4; TRBD1, the table's D call, was not compared with the DNA. TRBV21-1 is deemed a pseudogene. The CDR3 has 17 residues. CDR3 region: CASSNSSGRTDNEKLFF. The CDR3 coding sequence is TGTGCCAGCAGCAATAGTTCTGGCCGGACAGATAATGAAAAACTGTTTTTT.